This entry describes one TCR beta chain. Its antigen target is currently unknown. No base qualities exist here, and no much larger clone lies one base off it. This record comes from a study of PD-1 blockade in classical Hodgkin lymphoma (dated by TCRdb to 2018 to 2021). Regarding the research as a whole: Nivolumab dosing was 3 mg/kg intravenously every 2 weeks, continuing until either disease progression or unacceptable toxicity. To define a peripheral blood immune signature of response to PD-1 blockade in classical Hodgkin lymphoma, the study combined TCR beta sequencing with CyTOF. What the research found in general, with its limitations: The study was limited to a single clinical trial cohort, and causes of repertoire differences, possibly disease activity or prior therapy, remained undefined. Baseline TCR diversity was reported as lower in newly diagnosed patients than in healthy donors, and lower still in relapsed/refractory patients. A significant rise by C4D1 was seen in CD4+ but not CD8+ TCR diversity (p=0.0027 vs p=0.16), with the rise being most apparent in complete responders (p=0.02). Trial patients achieving complete response had baseline diversity similar to newly diagnosed patients, whereas partial responders and progressors had significantly lower diversity. Diversity was lower in patients who began nivolumab less than 1 year after ASCT, so these patients were left out of later analyses to avoid confounding by immune reconstitution.

According to the study, the label for this sample's time point signals: cycle 4 day 1 (C4D1), after less than 7 weeks of nivolumab. Relapse after autologous stem cell transplantation had occurred in all trial patients, and cohorts A, B and C were distinguished by prior brentuximab vedotin exposure. The trial cohort comprised 60 or so patients with relapsed/refractory classical Hodgkin lymphoma whose best overall responses were complete response, partial response or progressive disease. Trial patients were treated with single-agent nivolumab in the multi-cohort phase II CheckMate 205 trial. An independent review committee assessed best overall response by applying the 2007 International Working Group response criteria. Trial PBMCs were collected immediately before nivolumab initiation (C1D1) and during therapy at cycle 2 day 1 and cycle 4 day 1. Peripheral blood was collected in 8 mL Vacutainer Cell Preparation Tubes, from which PBMCs were isolated by centrifugation and then cryopreserved.

The Qiagen DNeasy kit was used to extract genomic DNA both from unsorted PBMCs and from the negatively selected CD4+ and CD8+ fractions. TCR beta CDR3 regions were amplified by immunoSEQ multiplex PCR using primers annealing to V and J segments. A synthetic immune receptor repertoire was used to minimize amplification bias, and any residual bias was removed computationally once sequencing was done. The paper's data handling went like this. Repertoire diversity was quantified as the Shannon entropy index using custom Python scripts. Unsorted, CD4+ and CD8+ repertoires were examined separately, except in combined analyses, for which CD4+ and CD8+ sequences were merged in silico. A clone was considered expanded if an increase in frequency of at least 2-fold after treatment relative to C1D1 was found, and a pseudocount of 0.5 was applied to clones undetected at baseline. Clones with 0 or 1 copy at C1D1 were classified as singleton clones, and clones with 2 or more copies were classified as non-singleton clones. Clones expanded in unsorted samples were assigned a CD4+, CD8+ or unknown annotation through matching of protein sequences in sorted samples from the same patient. Wilcoxon tests on paired samples were used to test diversity changes from C1D1 to C4D1. TCRdb obtained this table from immuneACCESS and retained in-frame rearrangements with V and J assigned. These tables miss some clones; where compared with another copy, unresolved V genes account for less than half of the shortfall, and the remainder is unexplained. The DNA gave D and trimming, while V, J and clone size come from that table. For this sample the table gives around 90,000 clones, of which about 77% were detected only once. Approximately 9% of the sample comes from the top ten.

The cysteine opens and the phenylalanine closes a CDR3 of 16 amino acids. Only the CDR3 region is kept as DNA, spanning 48 bases read in frame from base 1. Per the germline V gene (reference sequence), MNHEY is the CDR1 and SMNVEV is the CDR2. The V and J ends are trimmed by 2 bases and 4 bases, leaving 15 bases between them. The sequence derives from a human donor with classical Hodgkin lymphoma. The starting material was peripheral blood mononuclear cells (PBMCs), obtained before the fourth cycle of nivolumab. The V and J genes are TRBV27 and TRBJ2-1, with an unclear D gene assignment. The nucleotide sequence reads as follows: TGTGCCAGCAGTTTACACTATTCCACTGGGTACAATGAGCAGTTCTTC. The translation is CASSLHYSTGYNEQFF.